This is a list of T cell receptor beta chains from one sample in a study of graft-versus-host responses after intestinal transplantation. Sequencing was performed with immunoSEQ multiplex PCR; in TCRdb, only in-frame clones are kept and a portion is missing. The repertoire consists of under 95,000 clones, with about nine tenths occurring once and the leading ten covering more than 0.25%. Their antigen targets remain unknown. The specimen comprised unstimulated CD4+ T cells sorted from spleen or lymph node cells, sampled before transplant. The receptors here all came from a human donor who was the organ donor for an intestinal transplant. Both conserved end residues are part of each CDR3.

CDR3	J	V
CASTGGGADTQYF	TRBJ2-3	TRBV11-3
CASSLFDRNYGYTF	TRBJ1-2	TRBV7-8
CASSKRPNYGYTF	TRBJ1-2	TRBV19
CATSRGSQGAGNIQYF	TRBJ2-4	TRBV15
CASSLVVRTYEQYF	TRBJ2-7	TRBV11-2
CASSADRVPPNQPQHF	TRBJ1-5	TRBV7-9
CASSFRATSWRYTF	TRBJ1-2	TRBV27
CASSKGTGGEKLFF	TRBJ1-4	TRBV9
CASSLDFLAGSYNEQFF	TRBJ2-1	TRBV5-4
CASSMLGGGLIYGYTF	TRBJ1-2	TRBV19
CASSFWTGGIDTGELFF	TRBJ2-2	TRBV5-1
CASSLGPTRFYEQYF	TRBJ2-7	TRBV4-1
CASSPRAGRGNEKLFF	TRBJ1-4	TRBV18
CASSPDREETQYF	TRBJ2-5	TRBV6-1
CASRTGGALANVLTF	TRBJ2-6	TRBV27
CASSLRVQETQYF	TRBJ2-5	TRBV28
CASRRGGYGYTF	TRBJ1-2	TRBV6-6
CASSQDLRSPDNSPLHF	TRBJ1-6	TRBV4-1
CASSQRTSGRSMVAQFF	TRBJ2-1	TRBV5-1
CASTVPGGGYTF	TRBJ1-2	TRBV6-5
CASRNQGQGSYEQYF	TRBJ2-7	TRBV6-6
CASSFDRGRRSETQYF	TRBJ2-5	TRBV7-8
CASSKTGSENQPQHF	TRBJ1-5	TRBV28
CASSSREWGRIQETQYF	TRBJ2-5	TRBV28
CATSKLGTGEYEQYF	TRBJ2-7	TRBV15
CAWRGRPTGELFF	TRBJ2-2	TRBV30
CASSIGTGYRMNTEAFF	TRBJ1-1	TRBV19
CASTGTPNTEAFF	TRBJ1-1	TRBV19
CASRRLNSGANVLTF	TRBJ2-6	TRBV27
CASPRGPYEQYF	TRBJ2-7	TRBV6-1
CASSQGGDGYTF	TRBJ1-2	TRBV4-3
CASSLRQNYGYTF	TRBJ1-2	TRBV28
CAWRLAGGGETQYF	TRBJ2-5	TRBV30
CASSSPRDRVRRAEAFF	TRBJ1-1	TRBV5-5
CSVRNSGGASDTQYF	TRBJ2-3	TRBV29-1
CASSSTLAGETQYF	TRBJ2-5	TRBV9
CAISVPGVSADLYREQYF	TRBJ2-7	TRBV10-3
CASSYGDTGGWDTQYF	TRBJ2-3	TRBV7-8
CSVTSTSSYEQYF	TRBJ2-7	TRBV29-1
CAPRGAYEQYF	TRBJ2-7	TRBV28
CAISQGRGGDTQYF	TRBJ2-3	TRBV10-3
CASSPGGALWDTEAFF	TRBJ1-1	TRBV28
CASSHNRVSYAYEQYF	TRBJ2-7	TRBV7-8
CASSVATTSGRNEQFF	TRBJ2-1	TRBV9
CASSLLASGFSYEQYF	TRBJ2-7	TRBV11-2
CASSKSPVQYF	TRBJ2-7	TRBV21-1
CASSPKREVSTDTQYF	TRBJ2-3	TRBV5-1
CASSYSIQGGNTIYF	TRBJ1-3	TRBV6-6
CASSQVDRSSYEQYF	TRBJ2-7	TRBV4-1
CASMTGPDEKLFF	TRBJ1-4	TRBV2
CASSPGTRQETQYF	TRBJ2-5	TRBV6-6